This T cell receptor (beta chain) was observed in a study of T cell clones after liver transplantation. The table came from immunoSEQ multiplex PCR; TCRdb's copy has only in-frame clones and leaves some out. Seen here are around 30,000 clones, around 94% observed once, and the top ten hold more than 25%. The CDR3 covers 13 residues. From germline, CDR1 is LGHNA and CDR2 YSLEER. The ends were cut back, 1 base at V and 5 bases at J, with 8 bases in the middle. The sample was CD8+ T cells from blood, taken 12 months after liver transplant. This TCR came from a human patient who received a liver transplant. Some T cells may be graft donor cells. This sequence joins TRBV4-3 and TRBJ1-2; D gene uncertain. The CDR3 loop is CASSQGLPYGYTF. CDR3 DNA sequence: TGCGCCAGCAGCCAAGGGTTACCATATGGCTACACCTTC.